This TCR beta chain was retrieved from a study of beta chain features in type 1 diabetes. This clone showed up just a few times. Antigen: not known. This CDR3 has 14 amino acids. Germline V lookup: CDR1 SGHAT, CDR2 FQNNGV. J was trimmed by 6 bases and V by 4 bases; bases with no gene match: 8. As every portion of the isolated RNA was reverse transcribed, the sequencing read expressed TCRB transcripts. The assay was immunoSEQ multiplex PCR, and TCRdb's table has in-frame clones only and misses some. This table holds around 250,000 clones, approximately 15% found once. Study-wide results and limits: High TCR expression in some cells could lead to their over-representation in cDNA sequencing. Lower insertion and higher deletion counts appeared at VDJ junctions in type 1 diabetes patients. PCR might favor shorter templates, equally in patients and controls. TCRB CDR3s were moderately but significantly shorter in Type 1 diabetes patients in all four CD4+ subsets.

The V call is TRBV11-2, the J call TRBJ1-1; 7 bases line up with TRBD1. The TCR sequence derives from a man aged 25 to 40 with type 1 diabetes. Sequenced material: naive CD4+ T cells from blood. The CDR3 nucleotides are TGTGCCAGCAGCTCCGACAGGGTTGTCCCTGAAGCTTTCTTT. This codes for CASSSDRVVPEAFF.